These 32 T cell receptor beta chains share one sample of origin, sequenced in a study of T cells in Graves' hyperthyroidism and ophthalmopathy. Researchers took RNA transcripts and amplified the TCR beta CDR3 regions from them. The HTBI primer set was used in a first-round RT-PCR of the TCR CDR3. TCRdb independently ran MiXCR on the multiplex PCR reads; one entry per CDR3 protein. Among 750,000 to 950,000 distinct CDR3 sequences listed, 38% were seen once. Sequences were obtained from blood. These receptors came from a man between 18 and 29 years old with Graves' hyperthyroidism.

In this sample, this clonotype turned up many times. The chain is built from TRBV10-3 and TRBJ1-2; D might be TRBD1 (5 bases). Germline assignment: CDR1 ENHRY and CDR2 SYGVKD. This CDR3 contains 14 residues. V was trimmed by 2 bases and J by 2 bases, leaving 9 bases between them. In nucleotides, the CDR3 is TGTGCCATCAGTGAGCGAGCAGGGAACTATGGCTACACCTTC. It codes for CAISERAGNYGYTF.

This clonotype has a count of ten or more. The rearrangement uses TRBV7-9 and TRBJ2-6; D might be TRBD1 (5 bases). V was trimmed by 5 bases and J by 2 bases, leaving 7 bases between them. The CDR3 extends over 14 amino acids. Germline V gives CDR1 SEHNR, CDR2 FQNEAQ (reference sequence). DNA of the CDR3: TGTGCCAGCAGCCCAGGGACTGGGGCCAACGTCCTGACTTTC. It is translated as CASSPGTGANVLTF.

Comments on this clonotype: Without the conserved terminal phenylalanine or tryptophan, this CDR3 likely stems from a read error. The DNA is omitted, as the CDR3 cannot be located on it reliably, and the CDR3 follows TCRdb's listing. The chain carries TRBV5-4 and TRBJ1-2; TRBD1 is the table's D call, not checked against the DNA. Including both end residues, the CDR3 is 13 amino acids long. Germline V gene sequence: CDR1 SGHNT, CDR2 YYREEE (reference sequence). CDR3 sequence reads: CASSLVGLYGYTV.

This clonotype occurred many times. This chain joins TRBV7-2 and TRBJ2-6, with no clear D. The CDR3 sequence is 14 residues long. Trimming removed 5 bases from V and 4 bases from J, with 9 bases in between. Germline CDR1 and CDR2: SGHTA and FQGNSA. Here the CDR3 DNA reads TGTGCCAGCAGCGTGGGCGTGGGGGCCAACGTCCTGACTTTC. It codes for CASSVGVGANVLTF.

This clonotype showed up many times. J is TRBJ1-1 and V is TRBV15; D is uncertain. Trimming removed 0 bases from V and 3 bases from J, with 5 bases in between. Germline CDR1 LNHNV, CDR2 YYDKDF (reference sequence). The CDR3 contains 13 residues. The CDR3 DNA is TGTGCCACCAGCAGAGATGGGGACACTGAAGCTTTCTTT. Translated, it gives CATSRDGDTEAFF.

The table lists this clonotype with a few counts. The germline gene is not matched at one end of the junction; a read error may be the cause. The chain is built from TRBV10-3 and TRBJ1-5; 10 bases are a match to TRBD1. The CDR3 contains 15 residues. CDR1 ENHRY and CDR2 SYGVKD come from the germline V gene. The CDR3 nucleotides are TGTGCCAGCAGTGAGACAGGGGGCGCCAATCAGCCCCAGCATTTT. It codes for CASSETGGANQPQHF.

The CDR3 DNA follows: TGTGCCAGCAGCTTACCATTAAGGGATCAAGAGACCCAGTACTTC. As protein: CASSLPLRDQETQYF. The gene calls are TRBV11-1 and TRBJ2-5; no firm D call. Between the trimmed V and J ends, which lost 2 bases and 2 bases, there was a span of 12 bases. This CDR3 contains 15 residues. Germline CDR1 is SGHAT and CDR2 is FQDESV (reference sequence).

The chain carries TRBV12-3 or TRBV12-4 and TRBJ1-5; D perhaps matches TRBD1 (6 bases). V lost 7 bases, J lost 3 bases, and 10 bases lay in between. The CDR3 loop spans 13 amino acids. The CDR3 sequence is CASTPGDNQPQHF. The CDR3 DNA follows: TGTGCCAGCACTCCAGGGGACAATCAGCCCCAGCATTTT.

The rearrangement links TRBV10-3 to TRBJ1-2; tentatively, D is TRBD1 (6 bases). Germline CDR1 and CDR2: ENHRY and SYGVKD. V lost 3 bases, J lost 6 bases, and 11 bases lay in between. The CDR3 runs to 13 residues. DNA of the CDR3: TGTGCCATCAGTGAAACCAGGGACAATGGCTACACCTTC. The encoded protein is CAISETRDNGYTF.

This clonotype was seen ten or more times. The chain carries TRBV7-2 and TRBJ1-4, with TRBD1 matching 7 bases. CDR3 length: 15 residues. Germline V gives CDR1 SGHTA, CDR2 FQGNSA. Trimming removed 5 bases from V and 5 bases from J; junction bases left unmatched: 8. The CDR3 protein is CASSPMGQRNEKLFF. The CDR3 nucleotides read TGTGCCAGCAGCCCGATGGGACAGAGGAATGAAAAACTGTTTTTT. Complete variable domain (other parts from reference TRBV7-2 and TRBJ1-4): GAGVSQSPSNKVTEKGKDVELRCDPISGHTALYWYRQSLGQGLEFLIYFQGNSAPDKSGLPSDRFSAERTGGSVSTLTIQRTQQEDSAVYLCASSPMGQRNEKLFFGSGTQLSVL.

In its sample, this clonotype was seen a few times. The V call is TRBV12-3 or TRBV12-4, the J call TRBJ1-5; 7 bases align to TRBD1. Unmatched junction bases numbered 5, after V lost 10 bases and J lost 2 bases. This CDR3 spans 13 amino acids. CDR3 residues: CATTDRGNQPQHF. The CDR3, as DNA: TGTGCCACGACTGACAGGGGCAATCAGCCCCAGCATTTT.

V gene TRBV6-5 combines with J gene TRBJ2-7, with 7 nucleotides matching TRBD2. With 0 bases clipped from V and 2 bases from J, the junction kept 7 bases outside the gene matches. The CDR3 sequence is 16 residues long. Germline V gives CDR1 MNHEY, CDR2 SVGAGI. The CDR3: CASSYSSGDYAYEQYF. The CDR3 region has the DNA TGTGCCAGCAGTTACTCAAGTGGGGACTATGCCTACGAGCAGTACTTC.

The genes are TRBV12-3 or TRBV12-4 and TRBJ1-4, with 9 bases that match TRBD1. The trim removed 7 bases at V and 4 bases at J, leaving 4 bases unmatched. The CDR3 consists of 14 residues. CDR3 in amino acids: CASTLTGGNEKLFF. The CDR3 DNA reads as TGTGCCAGCACCTTGACAGGGGGTAATGAAAAACTGTTTTTT.

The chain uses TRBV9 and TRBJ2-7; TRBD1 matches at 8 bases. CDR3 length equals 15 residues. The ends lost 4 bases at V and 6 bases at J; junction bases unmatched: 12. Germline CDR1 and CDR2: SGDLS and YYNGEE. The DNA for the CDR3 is TGTGCCAGCAGCACATCAGGGGGCTCTTTGGGCGAGCAGTACTTC. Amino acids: CASSTSGGSLGEQYF. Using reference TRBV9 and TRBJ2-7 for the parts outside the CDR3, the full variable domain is DSGVTQTPKHLITATGQRVTLRCSPRSGDLSVYWYQQSLDQGLQFLIQYYNGEERAKGNILERFSAQQFPDLHSELNLSSLELGDSALYFCASSTSGGSLGEQYFGPGTRLTVT.

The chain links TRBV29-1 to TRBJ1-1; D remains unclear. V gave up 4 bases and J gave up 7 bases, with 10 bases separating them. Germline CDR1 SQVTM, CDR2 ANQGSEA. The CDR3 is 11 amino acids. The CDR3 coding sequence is TGCAGCGTTGGTCTAGCGATTGAAGCTTTCTTT. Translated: CSVGLAIEAFF.

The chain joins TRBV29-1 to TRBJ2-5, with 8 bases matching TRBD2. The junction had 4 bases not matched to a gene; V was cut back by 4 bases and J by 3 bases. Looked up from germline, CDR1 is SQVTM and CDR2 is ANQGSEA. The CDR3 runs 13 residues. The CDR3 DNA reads TGCAGCGTTGGGGCGGGGGGAGAAGAGACCCAGTACTTC. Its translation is CSVGAGGEETQYF.

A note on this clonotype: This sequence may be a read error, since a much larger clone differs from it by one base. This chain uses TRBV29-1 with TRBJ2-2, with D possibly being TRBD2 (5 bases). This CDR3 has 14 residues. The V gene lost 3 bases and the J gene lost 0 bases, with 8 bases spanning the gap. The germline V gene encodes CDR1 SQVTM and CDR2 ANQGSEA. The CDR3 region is CSVDVRANTGELFF. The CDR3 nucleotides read TGCAGCGTTGATGTGCGGGCGAACACCGGGGAGCTGTTTTTT.

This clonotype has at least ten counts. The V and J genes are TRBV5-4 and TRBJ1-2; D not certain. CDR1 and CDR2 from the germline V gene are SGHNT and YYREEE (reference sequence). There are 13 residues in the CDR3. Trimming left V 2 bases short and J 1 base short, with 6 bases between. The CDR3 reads CASSLRDNYGYTF. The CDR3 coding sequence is TGTGCCAGCAGCTTAAGGGATAACTATGGCTACACCTTC.

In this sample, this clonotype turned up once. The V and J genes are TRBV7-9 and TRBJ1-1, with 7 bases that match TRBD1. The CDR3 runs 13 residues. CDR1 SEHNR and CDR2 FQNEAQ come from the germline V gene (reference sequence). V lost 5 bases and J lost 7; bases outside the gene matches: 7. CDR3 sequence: CASSADRVGEAFF. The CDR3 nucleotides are TGTGCCAGCAGCGCTGACAGGGTGGGTGAAGCTTTCTTT.

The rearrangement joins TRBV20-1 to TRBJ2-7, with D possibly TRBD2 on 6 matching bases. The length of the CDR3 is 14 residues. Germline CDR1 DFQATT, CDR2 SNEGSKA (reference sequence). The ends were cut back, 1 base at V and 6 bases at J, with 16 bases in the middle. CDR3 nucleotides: TGCAGTGCTAGAGCAGGCCTAGCGCTCTCCGAGCAGTACTTC. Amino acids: CSARAGLALSEQYF.

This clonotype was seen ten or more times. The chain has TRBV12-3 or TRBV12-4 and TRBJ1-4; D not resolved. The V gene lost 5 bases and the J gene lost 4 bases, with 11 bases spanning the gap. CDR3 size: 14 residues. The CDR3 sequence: CASSPDVRNEKLFF. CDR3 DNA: TGTGCCAGCAGTCCCGACGTACGTAATGAAAAACTGTTTTTT.

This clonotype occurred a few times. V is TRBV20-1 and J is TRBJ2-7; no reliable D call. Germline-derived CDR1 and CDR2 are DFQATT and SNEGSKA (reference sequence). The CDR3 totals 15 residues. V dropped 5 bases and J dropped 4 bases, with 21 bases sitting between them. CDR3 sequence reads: CSAPWANPTYYEQYF. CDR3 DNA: TGCAGTGCTCCCTGGGCTAACCCTACCTATTACGAGCAGTACTTC.

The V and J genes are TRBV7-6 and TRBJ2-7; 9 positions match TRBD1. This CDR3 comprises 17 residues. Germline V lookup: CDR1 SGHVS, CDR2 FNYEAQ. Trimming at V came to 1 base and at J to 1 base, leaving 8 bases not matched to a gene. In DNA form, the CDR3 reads TGTGCCAGCAGCTTAGGGGAACCGGGACAGGGATCCTACGAGCAGTACTTC. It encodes CASSLGEPGQGSYEQYF.

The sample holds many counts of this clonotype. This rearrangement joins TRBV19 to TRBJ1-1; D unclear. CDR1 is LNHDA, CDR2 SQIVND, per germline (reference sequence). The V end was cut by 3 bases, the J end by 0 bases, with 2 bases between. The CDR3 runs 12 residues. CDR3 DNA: TGTGCCAGTAGTATTTTGAACACTGAAGCTTTCTTT. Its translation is CASSILNTEAFF.

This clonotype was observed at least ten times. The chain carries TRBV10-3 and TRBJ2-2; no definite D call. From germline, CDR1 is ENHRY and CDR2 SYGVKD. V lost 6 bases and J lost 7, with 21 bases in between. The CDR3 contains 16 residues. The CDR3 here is CAISNQTAETYGELFF. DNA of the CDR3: TGTGCCATCAGCAATCAGACGGCTGAGACTTACGGGGAGCTGTTTTTT.

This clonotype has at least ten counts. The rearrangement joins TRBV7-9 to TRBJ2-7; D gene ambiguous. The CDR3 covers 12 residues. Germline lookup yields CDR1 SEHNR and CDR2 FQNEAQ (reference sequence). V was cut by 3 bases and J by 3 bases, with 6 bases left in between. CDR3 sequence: CASSFDNYEQYF. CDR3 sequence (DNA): TGTGCCAGCAGCTTCGATAACTACGAGCAGTACTTC. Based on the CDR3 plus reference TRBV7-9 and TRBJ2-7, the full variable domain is DTGVSQNPRHKITKRGQNVTFRCDPISEHNRLYWYRQTLGQGPEFLTYFQNEAQLEKSRLLSDRFSAERPKGSFSTLEIQRTEQGDSAMYLCASSFDNYEQYFGPGTRLTVT.

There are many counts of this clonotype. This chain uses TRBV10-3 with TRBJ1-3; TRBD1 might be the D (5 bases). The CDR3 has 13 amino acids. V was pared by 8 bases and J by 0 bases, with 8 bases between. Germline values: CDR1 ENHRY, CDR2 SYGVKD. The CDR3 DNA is TGTGCCATCGGGACGAGCTCTGGAAACACCATATATTTT. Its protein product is CAIGTSSGNTIYF.

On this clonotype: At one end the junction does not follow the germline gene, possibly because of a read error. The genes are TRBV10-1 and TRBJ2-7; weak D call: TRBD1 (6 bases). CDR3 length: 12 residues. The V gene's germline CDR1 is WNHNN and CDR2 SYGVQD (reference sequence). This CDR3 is CVSTKQGYEQYF. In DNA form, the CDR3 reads TGCGTCAGCACAAAACAGGGTTATGAGCAGTACTTC.

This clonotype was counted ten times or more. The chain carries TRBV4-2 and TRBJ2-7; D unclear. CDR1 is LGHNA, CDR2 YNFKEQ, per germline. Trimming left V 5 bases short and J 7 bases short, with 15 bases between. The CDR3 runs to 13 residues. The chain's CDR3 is CASSGPSAGEQYF. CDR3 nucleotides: TGTGCCAGCAGCGGACCCAGTGCTGGGGAGCAGTACTTC.

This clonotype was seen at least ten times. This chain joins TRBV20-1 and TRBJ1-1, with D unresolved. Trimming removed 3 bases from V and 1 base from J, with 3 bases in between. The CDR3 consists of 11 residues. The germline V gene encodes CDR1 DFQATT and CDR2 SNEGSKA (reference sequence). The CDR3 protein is CSASRNTEAFF. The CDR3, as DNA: TGCAGTGCTAGTAGGAACACTGAAGCTTTCTTT.

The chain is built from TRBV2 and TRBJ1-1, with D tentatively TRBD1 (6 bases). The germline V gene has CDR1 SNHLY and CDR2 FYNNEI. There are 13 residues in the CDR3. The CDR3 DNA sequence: TGTGTCACCACCGGACAGCAGAACACTGAAGCTTTCTTT. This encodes CVTTGQQNTEAFF.

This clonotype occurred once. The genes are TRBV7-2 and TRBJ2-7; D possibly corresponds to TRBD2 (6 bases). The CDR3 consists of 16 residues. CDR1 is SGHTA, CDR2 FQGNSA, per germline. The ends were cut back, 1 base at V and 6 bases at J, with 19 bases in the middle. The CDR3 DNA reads TGTGCCAGCAGCTTAGATCTGGGCAGGAGGGGCCTCGAGCAGTACTTC. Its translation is CASSLDLGRRGLEQYF.